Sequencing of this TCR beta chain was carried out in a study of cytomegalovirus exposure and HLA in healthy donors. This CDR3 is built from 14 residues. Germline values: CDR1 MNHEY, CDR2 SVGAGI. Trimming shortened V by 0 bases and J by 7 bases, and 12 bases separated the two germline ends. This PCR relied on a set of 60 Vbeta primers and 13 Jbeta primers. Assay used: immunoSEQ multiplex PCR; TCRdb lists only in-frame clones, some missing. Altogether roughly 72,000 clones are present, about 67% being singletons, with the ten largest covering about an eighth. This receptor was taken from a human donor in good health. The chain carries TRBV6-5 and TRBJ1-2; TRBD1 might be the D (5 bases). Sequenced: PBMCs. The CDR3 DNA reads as TGTGCCAGCAGTTACTCGAAGGGGCGTGCTGGCTACACCTTC. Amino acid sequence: CASSYSKGRAGYTF.